The TCR beta chain under discussion was sequenced for a study of graft-versus-host responses after intestinal transplantation. Study conclusions and caveats: Circulating GvH clones peaking coincided with falling HvG clones soon after transplant. GvH clones appeared in recipient marrow, some first in ileum or blood.

Generated by immunoSEQ multiplex PCR, the TCRdb table keeps only in-frame clones and is missing some. The table lists 43,000 or so clones, about 95% of them singletons. Germline V gene lookup returns CDR1 MNHEY and CDR2 SMNVEV (reference sequence). J was trimmed by 4 bases and V by 0 bases; bases with no gene match: 4. The CDR3 is 15 amino acids. As regards this clone: What it recognizes is unknown.

The source is a human patient who received an intestinal transplant, so some T cells may come from the graft donor. The chain employs TRBV27 and TRBJ1-1; 8 nucleotides match TRBD1. Source: PBMCs, taken roughly 51 weeks after intestinal transplant. The CDR3 coding sequence is TGTGCCAGCAGTTTATCGCCAGGGGGCCTCACTGAAGCTTTCTTT. Translating it yields CASSLSPGGLTEAFF.